This TCR beta chain was sequenced during a study of blood T cell repertoires in COVID-19. Libraries were prepared by immunoSEQ multiplex PCR; TCRdb keeps only in-frame clonotypes and omits some of them. The data show approximately 360,000 clones, around 87% seen once. The germline V gene has CDR1 MNHNY and CDR2 SVGAGI (reference sequence). The V end was cut by 6 bases, the J end by 1 base, with 17 bases between. The CDR3 covers 16 residues. The specimen sequenced was PBMCs or T cells enriched from blood (not recorded which). This clonotype was obtained from a woman in her thirties with acute COVID-19. This chain joins TRBV6-6 and TRBJ2-3; D possibly corresponds to TRBD2 (5 bases). The CDR3 DNA reads TGTGCCAGCAGGGACGGGCAGAGGGATCGCACAGATACGCAGTATTTT. Amino acids: CASRDGQRDRTDTQYF.